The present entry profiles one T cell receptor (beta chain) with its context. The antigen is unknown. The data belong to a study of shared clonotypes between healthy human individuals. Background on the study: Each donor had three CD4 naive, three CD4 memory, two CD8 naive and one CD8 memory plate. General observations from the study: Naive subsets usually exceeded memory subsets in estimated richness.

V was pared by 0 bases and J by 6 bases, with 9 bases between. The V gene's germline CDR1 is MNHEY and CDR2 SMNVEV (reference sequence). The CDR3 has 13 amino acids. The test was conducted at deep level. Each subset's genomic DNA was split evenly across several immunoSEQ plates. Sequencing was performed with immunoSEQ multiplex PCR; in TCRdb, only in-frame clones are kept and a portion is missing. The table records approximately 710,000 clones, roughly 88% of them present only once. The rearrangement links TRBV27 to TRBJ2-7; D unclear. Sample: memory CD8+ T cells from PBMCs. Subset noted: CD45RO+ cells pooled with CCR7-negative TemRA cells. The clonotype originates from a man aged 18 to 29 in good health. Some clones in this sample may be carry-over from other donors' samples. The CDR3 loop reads CASSLSWAFEQYF. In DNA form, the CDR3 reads TGTGCCAGCAGTTTATCCTGGGCGTTCGAGCAGTACTTC.